These 25 T cell receptor beta chains were all obtained from the same sample, sequenced in a study of T cell responses to AZD1222 COVID-19 vaccine. Sequenced by immunoSEQ multiplex PCR; TCRdb stores in-frame clones only, minus some. The sample shows 130,000 to 150,000 clones, roughly nine tenths of them seen only once. This specimen consisted of peripheral blood, obtained 28 days after the second AZD1222 dose. These receptor sequences come from an adult who received the AZD1222 COVID-19 vaccine.

The chain carries TRBV19 and TRBJ2-1; TRBD1 might be the D (5 bases). There are 18 residues in the CDR3. V was trimmed by 4 bases and J by 2 bases, leaving 21 bases between them. Germline CDR1 LNHDA, CDR2 SQIVND (reference sequence). CDR3 loop: CASSNDRGLAATYNEQFF. CDR3 in DNA: TGTGCCAGTAGTAATGATAGGGGATTGGCGGCAACCTACAATGAGCAGTTCTTC.

The chain has TRBV29-1 and TRBJ2-3, with 15 bases identical to TRBD2. From germline, CDR1 is SQVTM and CDR2 ANQGSEA. The trim removed 4 bases at V and 5 bases at J, leaving 10 bases unmatched. This CDR3 spans 17 amino acids. The DNA for the CDR3 is TGCAGCGTTGCCCTTGGGACTAGCGGGAGGAAAGGAGATACGCAGTATTTT. Translated, it gives CSVALGTSGRKGDTQYF.

The chain employs TRBV24-1 and TRBJ1-6; tentative D call: TRBD1 (5 bases). Trimming shortened V by 5 bases and J by 0 bases, and 16 bases separated the two germline ends. This CDR3 spans 18 amino acids. From germline, CDR1 is KGHDR and CDR2 SFDVKD. Here the CDR3 reads CATSVRRREPSYNSPLHF. The DNA of the CDR3 is TGTGCCACCAGTGTGCGGCGCAGGGAGCCCTCCTATAATTCACCCCTCCACTTT.

The chain recombines TRBV2 with TRBJ1-3; the match to TRBD1 covers 12 bases. Germline assignment: CDR1 SNHLY and CDR2 FYNNEI. The J segment lost 4 bases and the V segment lost 4 bases, leaving 5 bases of the junction unmatched. The CDR3 has 16 amino acids. CDR3 protein: CASSVRDRGLGNTIYF. Here the CDR3 DNA reads TGTGCCAGCAGTGTTAGGGACAGGGGGCTCGGAAACACCATATATTTT.

The chain combines TRBV4-2 with TRBJ2-2, with 8 bases matching TRBD1. CDR3 length: 15 residues. CDR1 is LGHNA, CDR2 YNFKEQ, per germline. The ends lost 5 bases at V and 3 bases at J; junction bases unmatched: 5. The CDR3 bases are TGTGCCAGCAGCGCCGGACAGGGAGACACCGGGGAGCTGTTTTTT. This encodes CASSAGQGDTGELFF.

V and J are TRBV7-8 and TRBJ2-7, with D possibly being TRBD1 (5 bases). The V end lost 1 base, the J end lost 7 bases, and 14 bases lay between the germline ends. Germline V lookup: CDR1 SGHVS, CDR2 FQNEAQ. The CDR3 consists of 14 residues. The CDR3 nucleotides read TGTGCCAGCAGCTTAGACCCGGCAGGGTGGGAGCAGTACTTC. Translating it yields CASSLDPAGWEQYF.

V usage is TRBV5-1 and J usage is TRBJ1-1; 10 bases fit TRBD1. J was trimmed by 10 bases and V by 3 bases; bases with no gene match: 3. CDR3 size: 12 residues. Germline CDR1 SGHRS, CDR2 YFSETQ. CDR3 nucleotides: TGCGCCAGCAGCTACGGACAGGGGGGAGCTTTCTTT. It translates to CASSYGQGGAFF.

The count of this clone is one. V gene TRBV30 combines with J gene TRBJ2-2; perhaps TRBD1 as D (6 bases). The CDR3 is 13 amino acids. CDR1 and CDR2 (germline): GTSNPN, SVGIG (reference sequence). Between the trimmed V and J ends, which lost 2 bases and 6 bases, there was a span of 10 bases. CDR3 protein: CAWSLSGAGELFF. CDR3 nucleotides: TGTGCCTGGAGTTTGTCAGGGGCCGGGGAGCTGTTTTTT. Together with reference TRBV30 and TRBJ2-2, the CDR3 gives the full variable domain: SQTIHQWPATLVQPVGSPLSLECTVEGTSNPNLYWYRQAAGRGLQLLFYSVGIGQISSEVPQNLSASRPQDRQFILSSKKLLLSDSGFYLCAWSLSGAGELFFGEGSRLTVL.

This rearrangement joins TRBV6-5 to TRBJ1-5; no definite D call. The V gene's germline CDR1 is MNHEY and CDR2 SVGAGI. The ends were cut back, 0 bases at V and 7 bases at J, with 7 bases in the middle. The CDR3 is made up of 13 amino acids. As DNA, the CDR3 is TGTGCCAGCAGTTACTCGAGCGGCCAGCCCCAGCATTTT. Translated, it gives CASSYSSGQPQHF.

The J gene is TRBJ1-2, the V gene TRBV3-1 (or the pseudogene TRBV3-2), with D tentatively TRBD1 (5 bases). The V gene lost 3 bases and the J gene lost 1 base, with 21 bases spanning the gap. CDR1 and CDR2 from the germline V gene are LGHDT and YNNKEL (reference sequence). This CDR3 spans 18 amino acids. This CDR3 is CASSHPLSRGGYNYGYTF. The CDR3 DNA follows: TGTGCCAGCAGCCACCCCCTTTCTAGGGGAGGATATAACTATGGCTACACCTTC.

The J gene is TRBJ2-4, the V gene TRBV15, with a weak D call TRBD1 (6 bases). This CDR3 region has 15 residues. Germline CDR1 is LNHNV and CDR2 is YYDKDF (reference sequence). Trimming pared 2 bases from V and 8 bases from J, leaving 16 bases between. CDR3 DNA: TGTGCCACCAGCAGACAAATTAACAGGGCGGACATTCAGTACTTC. This sequence encodes CATSRQINRADIQYF.

This sequence joins TRBV19 and TRBJ2-1; 8 bases map to TRBD2. J lost 8 bases, V lost 4 bases, and 7 bases had no gene match. The CDR3 contains 14 residues. Germline loops: CDR1 LNHDA, CDR2 SQIVND (reference sequence). The CDR3 protein is CASSTGLVTHEQFF. The DNA of the CDR3 is TGTGCCAGTAGTACGGGACTAGTCACTCATGAGCAGTTCTTC.

CDR3 region: CASSQGGKDYGYTF. For the CDR3, the DNA is TGTGCCAGCAGTCAGGGGGGGAAAGACTATGGCTACACCTTC. The chain carries TRBV6-5 and TRBJ1-2, with TRBD1 matching 7 bases. With V trimmed by 5 bases and J by 3 bases, 6 bases remained unmatched. The CDR3 contains 14 residues. Per germline, CDR1 MNHEY and CDR2 SVGAGI.

The V and J genes are TRBV28 and TRBJ2-7; 7 nucleotides agree with TRBD2. Germline values: CDR1 MDHEN, CDR2 SYDVKM. V was clipped by 2 bases and J by 7 bases; unmatched bases: 11. This CDR3 region has 15 residues. The CDR3: CASSLAASGPGEQYF. CDR3 sequence (DNA): TGTGCCAGCAGTTTAGCGGCTAGCGGACCTGGGGAGCAGTACTTC.

V and J are TRBV12-3 or TRBV12-4 and TRBJ1-3; the D is unclear. V was clipped by 5 bases and J by 0 bases, with 5 bases between them. This CDR3 comprises 13 residues. The CDR3 nucleotides are TGTGCCAGCAGTCGGGGCTCTGGAAACACCATATATTTT. It is translated as CASSRGSGNTIYF.

The chain links TRBV5-1 to TRBJ2-2; 7 nucleotides agree with TRBD2. Germline V CDR1 and CDR2: SGHRS, YFSETQ. This CDR3 has 18 residues. The trim removed 6 bases at V and 4 bases at J, leaving 18 bases unmatched. The CDR3 sequence is CASITGSASGAPTGELFF. CDR3 nucleotide sequence: TGCGCCAGCATTACAGGATCTGCTAGCGGAGCCCCCACCGGGGAGCTGTTTTTT.

This rearrangement joins TRBV18 to TRBJ2-1; no definite D call. This CDR3 spans 16 amino acids. The ends were cut back, 0 bases at V and 0 bases at J, with 9 bases in the middle. Germline lookup yields CDR1 KGHSH and CDR2 LQKENI. CDR3 sequence reads: CASSPPGSSSYNEQFF. The CDR3 region has the DNA TGTGCCAGCTCACCACCGGGTTCGAGCTCCTACAATGAGCAGTTCTTC.

This clone was recorded a few times. As DNA, the CDR3 is TGTGCCAGCAGTTATACGCGCAGCAATCAGCCCCAGCATTTT. Its protein product is CASSYTRSNQPQHF. This rearrangement joins TRBV6-6 to TRBJ1-5; D is ambiguous. The germline gives CDR1 MNHNY, CDR2 SVGAGI (reference sequence). The CDR3 runs to 14 residues. V was clipped by 3 bases and J by 1 base, with 7 bases between them.

V is TRBV28 and J is TRBJ2-5, with 9 nucleotides matching TRBD1. Trimming cost V 4 bases and J 5 bases; bases outside gene matches: 5. The CDR3 extends over 14 amino acids. Germline assignment: CDR1 MDHEN and CDR2 SYDVKM. CDR3 bases: TGTGCCAGCAGTTCGGACAGGGGCTTGGAGACCCAGTACTTC. Its protein is CASSSDRGLETQYF.

This sequence joins TRBV5-1 and TRBJ1-5; weak D call: TRBD1 (6 bases). There are 20 residues in the CDR3. V shed 3 bases and J shed 3 bases, with 28 bases lying between them. Germline lookup yields CDR1 SGHRS and CDR2 YFSETQ. CDR3: CASSYAQGSIREAFNQPQHF. CDR3 DNA: TGCGCCAGCAGCTACGCACAGGGTTCAATAAGGGAAGCCTTCAATCAGCCCCAGCATTTT.

The V call is TRBV12-3 or TRBV12-4, the J call TRBJ1-2, with D possibly being TRBD1 (5 bases). Between the trimmed V and J ends, which lost 8 bases and 4 bases, there was a span of 11 bases. The CDR3 covers 12 residues. CDR3: CASSAGFYGYTF. The CDR3 nucleotides read TGTGCCAGCTCCGCAGGGTTCTATGGCTACACCTTC.

This chain joins TRBV29-1 and TRBJ1-2, with D uncertain. The CDR3 extends over 12 amino acids. V lost 3 bases to trimming and J lost 5 bases, with 10 bases between them. Germline V gene data show CDR1 as SQVTM and CDR2 as ANQGSEA. The CDR3 region is CSVEAGGYGYTF. CDR3 coding DNA: TGCAGCGTTGAGGCCGGAGGATATGGCTACACCTTC.

V gene TRBV12-3 or TRBV12-4 combines with J gene TRBJ2-3; tentatively, D is TRBD2 (6 bases). CDR3 size: 13 residues. Deletions cut 6 bases from V and 4 bases from J, with 11 bases between. The DNA of the CDR3 is TGTGCCAGCAGATCGGAGGGCCCAGATACGCAGTATTTT. Translating it yields CASRSEGPDTQYF.

Comments on this clone: One end of the junction varies from germline; a read error may be responsible. The chain is built from TRBV9 and TRBJ2-7, with 8 bases lining up with TRBD2. The CDR3 is 15 residues long. Germline CDR1 SGDLS, CDR2 YYNGEE. CDR3 sequence reads: CVSSVGRTSTNEQYF. The CDR3 DNA follows: TGTGTCAGCAGCGTAGGTCGGACTAGCACTAACGAGCAGTACTTC.

This rearrangement joins TRBV21-1 to TRBJ1-5; TRBD1, the D gene given by the table, was not confirmed from the DNA. TRBV21-1 is assigned pseudogene status. The CDR3 has 14 residues. CDR3 amino acids: CASSNPDSNQPQHF. The CDR3 nucleotides are TGTGCCAGCAGCAACCCAGATAGCAATCAGCCCCAGCATTTT.